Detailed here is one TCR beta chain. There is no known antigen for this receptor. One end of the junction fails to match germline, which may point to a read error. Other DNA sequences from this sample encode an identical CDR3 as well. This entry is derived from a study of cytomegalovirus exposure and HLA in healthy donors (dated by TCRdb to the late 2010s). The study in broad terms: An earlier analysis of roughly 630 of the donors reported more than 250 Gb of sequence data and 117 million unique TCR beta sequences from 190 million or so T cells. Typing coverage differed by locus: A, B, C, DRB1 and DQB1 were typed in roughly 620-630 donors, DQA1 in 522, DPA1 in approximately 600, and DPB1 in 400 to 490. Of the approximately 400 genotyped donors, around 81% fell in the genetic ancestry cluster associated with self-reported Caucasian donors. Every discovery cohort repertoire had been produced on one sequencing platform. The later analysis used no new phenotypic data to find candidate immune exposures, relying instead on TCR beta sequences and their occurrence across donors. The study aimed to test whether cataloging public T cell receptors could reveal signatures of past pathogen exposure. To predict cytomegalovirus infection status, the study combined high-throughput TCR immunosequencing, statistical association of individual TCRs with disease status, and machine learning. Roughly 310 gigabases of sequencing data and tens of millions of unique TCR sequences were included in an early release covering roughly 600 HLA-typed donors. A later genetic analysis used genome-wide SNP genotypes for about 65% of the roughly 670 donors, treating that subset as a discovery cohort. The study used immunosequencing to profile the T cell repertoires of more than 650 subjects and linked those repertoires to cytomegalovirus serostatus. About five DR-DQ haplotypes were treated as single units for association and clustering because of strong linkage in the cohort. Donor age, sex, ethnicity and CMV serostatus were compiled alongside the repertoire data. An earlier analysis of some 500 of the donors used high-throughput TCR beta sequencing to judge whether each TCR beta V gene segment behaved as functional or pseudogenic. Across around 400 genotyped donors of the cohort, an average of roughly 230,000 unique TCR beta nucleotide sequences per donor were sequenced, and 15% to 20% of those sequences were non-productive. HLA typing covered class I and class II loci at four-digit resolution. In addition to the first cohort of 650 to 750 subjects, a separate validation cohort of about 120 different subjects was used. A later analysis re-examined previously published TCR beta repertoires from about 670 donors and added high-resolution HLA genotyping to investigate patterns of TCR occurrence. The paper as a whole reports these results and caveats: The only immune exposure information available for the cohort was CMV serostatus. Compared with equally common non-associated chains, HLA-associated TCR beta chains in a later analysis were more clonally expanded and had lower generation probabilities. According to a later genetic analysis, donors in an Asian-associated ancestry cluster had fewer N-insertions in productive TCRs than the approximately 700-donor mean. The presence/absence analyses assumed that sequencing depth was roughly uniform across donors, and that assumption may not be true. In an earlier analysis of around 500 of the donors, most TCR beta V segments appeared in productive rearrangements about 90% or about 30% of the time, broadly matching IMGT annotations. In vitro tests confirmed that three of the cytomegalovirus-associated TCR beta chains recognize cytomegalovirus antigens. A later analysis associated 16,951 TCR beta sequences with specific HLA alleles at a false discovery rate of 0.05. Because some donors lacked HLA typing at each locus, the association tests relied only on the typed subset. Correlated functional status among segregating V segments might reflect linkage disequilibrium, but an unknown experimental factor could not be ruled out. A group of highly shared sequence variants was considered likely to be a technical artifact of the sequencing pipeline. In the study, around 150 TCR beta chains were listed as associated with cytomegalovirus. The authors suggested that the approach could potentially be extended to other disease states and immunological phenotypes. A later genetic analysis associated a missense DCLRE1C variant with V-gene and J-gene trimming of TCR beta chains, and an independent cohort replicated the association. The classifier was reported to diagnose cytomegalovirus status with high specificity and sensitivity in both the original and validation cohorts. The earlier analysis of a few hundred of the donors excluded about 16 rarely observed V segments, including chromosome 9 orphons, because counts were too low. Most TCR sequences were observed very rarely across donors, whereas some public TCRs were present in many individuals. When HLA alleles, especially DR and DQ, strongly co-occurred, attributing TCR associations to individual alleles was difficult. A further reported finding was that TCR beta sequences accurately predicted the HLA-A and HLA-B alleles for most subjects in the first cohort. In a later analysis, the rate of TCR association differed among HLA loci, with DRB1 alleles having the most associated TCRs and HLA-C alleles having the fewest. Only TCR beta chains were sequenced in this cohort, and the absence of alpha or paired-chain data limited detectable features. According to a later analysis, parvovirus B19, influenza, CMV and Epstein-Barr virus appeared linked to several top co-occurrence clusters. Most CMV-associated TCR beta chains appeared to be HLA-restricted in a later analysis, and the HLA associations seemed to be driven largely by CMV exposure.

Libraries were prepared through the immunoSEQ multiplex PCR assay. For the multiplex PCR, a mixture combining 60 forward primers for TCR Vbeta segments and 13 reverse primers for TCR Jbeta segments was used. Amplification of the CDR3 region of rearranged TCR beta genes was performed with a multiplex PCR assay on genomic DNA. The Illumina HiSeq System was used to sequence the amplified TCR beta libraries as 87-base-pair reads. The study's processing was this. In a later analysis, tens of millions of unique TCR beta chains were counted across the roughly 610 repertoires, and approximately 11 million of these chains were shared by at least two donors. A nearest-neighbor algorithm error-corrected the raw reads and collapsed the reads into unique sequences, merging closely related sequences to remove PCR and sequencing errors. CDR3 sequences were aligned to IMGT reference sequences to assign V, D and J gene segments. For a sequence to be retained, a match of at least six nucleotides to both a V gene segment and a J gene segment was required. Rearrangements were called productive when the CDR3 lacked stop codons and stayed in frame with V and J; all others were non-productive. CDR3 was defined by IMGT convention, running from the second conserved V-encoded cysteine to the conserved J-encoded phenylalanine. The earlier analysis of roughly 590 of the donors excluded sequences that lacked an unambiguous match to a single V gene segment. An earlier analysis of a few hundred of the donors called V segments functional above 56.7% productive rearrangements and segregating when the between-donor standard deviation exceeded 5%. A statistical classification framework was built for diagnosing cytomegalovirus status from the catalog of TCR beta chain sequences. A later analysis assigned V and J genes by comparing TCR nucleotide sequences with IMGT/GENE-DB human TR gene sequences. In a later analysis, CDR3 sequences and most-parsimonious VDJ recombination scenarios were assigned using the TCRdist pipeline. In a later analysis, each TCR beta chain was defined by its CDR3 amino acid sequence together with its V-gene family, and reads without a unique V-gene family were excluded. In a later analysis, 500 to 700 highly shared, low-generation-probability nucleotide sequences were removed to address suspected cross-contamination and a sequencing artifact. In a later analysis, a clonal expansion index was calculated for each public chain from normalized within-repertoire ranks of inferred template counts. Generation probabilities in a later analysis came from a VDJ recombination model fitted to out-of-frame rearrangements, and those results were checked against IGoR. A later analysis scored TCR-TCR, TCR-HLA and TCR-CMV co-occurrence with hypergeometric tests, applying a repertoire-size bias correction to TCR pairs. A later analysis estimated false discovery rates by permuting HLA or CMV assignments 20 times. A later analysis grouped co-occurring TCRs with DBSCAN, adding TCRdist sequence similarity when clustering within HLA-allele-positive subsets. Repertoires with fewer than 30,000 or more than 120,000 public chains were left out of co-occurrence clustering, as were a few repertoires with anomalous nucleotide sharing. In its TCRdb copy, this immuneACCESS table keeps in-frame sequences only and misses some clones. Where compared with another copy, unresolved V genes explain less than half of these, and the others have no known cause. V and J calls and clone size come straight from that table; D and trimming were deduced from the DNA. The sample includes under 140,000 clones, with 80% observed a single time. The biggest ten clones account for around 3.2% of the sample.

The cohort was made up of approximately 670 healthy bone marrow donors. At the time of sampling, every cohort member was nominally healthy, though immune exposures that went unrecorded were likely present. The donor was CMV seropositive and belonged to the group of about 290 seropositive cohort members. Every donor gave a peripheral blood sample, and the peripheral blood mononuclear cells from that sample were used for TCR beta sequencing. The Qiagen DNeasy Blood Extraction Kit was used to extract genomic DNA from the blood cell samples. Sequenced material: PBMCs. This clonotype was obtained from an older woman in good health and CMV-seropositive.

The DNA is as follows: TGTGCCAGTACCCCCTCCTTCCAGGGTACGCAGTATTTC. The resulting protein is CASTPSFQGTQYF. The rearranged segments are TRBV19 and TRBJ2-3; the D segment could be TRBD1, given 5 matching bases. The CDR3 runs 13 amino acids, cysteine and phenylalanine included. Only the CDR3 part of the read is kept: 39 bases, read in frame from the first base. CDR1 and CDR2 (LNHDA, SQIVND) derive from the germline V gene (reference sequence).